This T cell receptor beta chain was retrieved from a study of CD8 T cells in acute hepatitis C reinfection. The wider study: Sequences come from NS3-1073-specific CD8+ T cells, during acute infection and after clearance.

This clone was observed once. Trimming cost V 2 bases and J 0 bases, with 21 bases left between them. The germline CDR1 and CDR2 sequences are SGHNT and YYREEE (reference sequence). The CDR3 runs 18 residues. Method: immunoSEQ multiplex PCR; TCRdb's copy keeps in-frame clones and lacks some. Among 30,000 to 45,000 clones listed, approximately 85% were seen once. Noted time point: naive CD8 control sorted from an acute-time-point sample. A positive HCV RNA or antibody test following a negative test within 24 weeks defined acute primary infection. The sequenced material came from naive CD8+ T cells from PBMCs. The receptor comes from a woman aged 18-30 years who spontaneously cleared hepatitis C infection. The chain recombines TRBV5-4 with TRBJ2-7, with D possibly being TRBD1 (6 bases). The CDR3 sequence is CASSLNEGGGPSSYEQYF. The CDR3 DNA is TGTGCCAGCAGCTTAAACGAAGGTGGGGGCCCTAGCTCCTACGAGCAGTACTTC.